This T cell receptor beta chain derives from a study of blood T cell repertoires in COVID-19. Study-level information: The United States, Italy and Spain supplied acute and convalescent COVID-19 samples. Sources were T cells, B-cell-depleted T cells, or PBMCs; the material itself was cDNA or gDNA.

Methods used by the authors: The assay estimated nucleated cells by amplifying reference gene primers. TCRdb's table, derived via immunoSEQ multiplex PCR, lists solely in-frame clones and lacks some. The V and J calls and clone size are taken from that table; D and trimming were inferred from the DNA. The sample lists roughly 30,000 clones; 89% were seen once. Deletions cut 4 bases from V and 6 bases from J, with 13 bases between. CDR3 length: 15 amino acids. Germline loops: CDR1 SEHNR, CDR2 FQNEAQ (reference sequence). The receptor's source is a human donor with acute or convalescent COVID-19. The donor label of this sample is uncertain. The rearrangement links TRBV7-9 to TRBJ1-6; D is possibly TRBD1 (5 bases). Sequencing was done on a sample of peripheral blood. The CDR3 loop is CASSSNRGSNSPLHF. CDR3 nucleotide sequence: TGTGCCAGCAGCTCCAACCGGGGGTCTAATTCACCCCTCCACTTT.